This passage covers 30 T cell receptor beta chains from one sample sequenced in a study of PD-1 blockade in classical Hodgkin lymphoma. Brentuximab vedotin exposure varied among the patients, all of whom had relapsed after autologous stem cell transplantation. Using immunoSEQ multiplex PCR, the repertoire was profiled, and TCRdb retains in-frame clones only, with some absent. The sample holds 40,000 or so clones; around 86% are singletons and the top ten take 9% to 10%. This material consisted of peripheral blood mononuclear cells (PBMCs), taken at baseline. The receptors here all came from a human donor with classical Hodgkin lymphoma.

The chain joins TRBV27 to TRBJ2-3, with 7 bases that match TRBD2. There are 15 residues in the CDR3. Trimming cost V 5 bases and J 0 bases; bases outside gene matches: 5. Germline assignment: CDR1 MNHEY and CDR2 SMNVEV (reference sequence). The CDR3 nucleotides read TGTGCCAGCAGTCGGGCGGGAGCTAGCACAGATACGCAGTATTTT. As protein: CASSRAGASTDTQYF.

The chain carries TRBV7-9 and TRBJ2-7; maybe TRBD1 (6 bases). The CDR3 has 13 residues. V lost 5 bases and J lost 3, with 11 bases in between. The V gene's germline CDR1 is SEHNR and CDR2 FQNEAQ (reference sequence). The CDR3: CASSMLDSYEQYF. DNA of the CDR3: TGTGCCAGCAGCATGCTGGACAGCTACGAGCAGTACTTC.

The CDR3 region is CAINRGLSTDTQYF. For the CDR3, the DNA is TGTGCCATCAACAGGGGACTGAGCACAGATACGCAGTATTTT. The V gene is TRBV10-3, the J gene TRBJ2-3, with TRBD1 as a possible D gene (7 bases). The CDR3 runs 14 residues. From germline, CDR1 is ENHRY and CDR2 SYGVKD. Trimming left V 7 bases short and J 0 bases short, with 11 bases between.

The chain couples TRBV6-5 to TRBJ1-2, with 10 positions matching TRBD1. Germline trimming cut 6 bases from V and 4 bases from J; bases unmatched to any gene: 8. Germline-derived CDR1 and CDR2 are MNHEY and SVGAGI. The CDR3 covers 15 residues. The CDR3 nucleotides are TGTGCCAGCAGGAGACAGGGGGCAGGCCGCTATGGCTACACCTTC. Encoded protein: CASRRQGAGRYGYTF.

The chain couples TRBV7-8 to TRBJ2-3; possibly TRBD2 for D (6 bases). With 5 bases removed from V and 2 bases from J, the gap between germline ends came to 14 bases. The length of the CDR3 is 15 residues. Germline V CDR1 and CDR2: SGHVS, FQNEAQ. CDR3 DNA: TGTGCCAGCAGCCCCTTTTCGGGACTCACAGATACGCAGTATTTT. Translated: CASSPFSGLTDTQYF.

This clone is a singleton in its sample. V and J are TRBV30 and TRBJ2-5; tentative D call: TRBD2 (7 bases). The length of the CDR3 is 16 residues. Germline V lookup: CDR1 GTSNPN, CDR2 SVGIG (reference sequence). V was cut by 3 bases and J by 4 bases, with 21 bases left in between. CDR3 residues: CAWSLLGGGEGETQYF. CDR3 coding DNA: TGTGCCTGGAGCCTTCTGGGGGGGGGCGAGGGAGAGACCCAGTACTTC.

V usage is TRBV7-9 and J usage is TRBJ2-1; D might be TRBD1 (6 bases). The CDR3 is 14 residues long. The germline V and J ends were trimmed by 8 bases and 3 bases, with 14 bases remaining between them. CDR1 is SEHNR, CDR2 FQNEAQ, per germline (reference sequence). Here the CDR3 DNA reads TGTGCCAGCCGACAGGCTGGGGGCTACAATGAGCAGTTCTTC. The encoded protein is CASRQAGGYNEQFF.

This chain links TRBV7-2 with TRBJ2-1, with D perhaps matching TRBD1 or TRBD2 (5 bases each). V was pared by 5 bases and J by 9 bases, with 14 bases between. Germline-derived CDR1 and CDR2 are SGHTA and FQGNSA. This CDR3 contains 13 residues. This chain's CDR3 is CASSPFRGSEQFF. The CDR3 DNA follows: TGTGCCAGCAGCCCGTTTCGGGGCTCTGAGCAGTTCTTC.

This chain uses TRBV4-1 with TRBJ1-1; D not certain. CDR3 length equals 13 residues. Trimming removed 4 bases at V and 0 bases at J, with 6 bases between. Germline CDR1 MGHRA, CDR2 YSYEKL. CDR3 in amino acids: CASSPRVNTEAFF. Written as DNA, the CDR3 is TGCGCCAGCAGCCCCCGAGTGAACACTGAAGCTTTCTTT.

The CDR3 DNA reads as TGTGCCAGCAGCCTACTAGCGGGGGGCTCCTACGAGCAGTACTTC. This encodes CASSLLAGGSYEQYF. This chain uses TRBV11-2 with TRBJ2-7, with 12 positions matching TRBD2. CDR1 SGHAT and CDR2 FQNNGV come from the germline V gene. CDR3 size: 15 residues. Trimming cost V 5 bases and J 0 bases; bases outside gene matches: 2.

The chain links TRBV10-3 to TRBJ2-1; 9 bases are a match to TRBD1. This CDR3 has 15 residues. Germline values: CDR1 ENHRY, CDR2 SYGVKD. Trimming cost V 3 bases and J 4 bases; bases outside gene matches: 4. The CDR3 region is CAISDGQGRYNEQFF. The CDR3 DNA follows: TGTGCCATCAGTGATGGACAGGGGAGGTACAATGAGCAGTTCTTC.

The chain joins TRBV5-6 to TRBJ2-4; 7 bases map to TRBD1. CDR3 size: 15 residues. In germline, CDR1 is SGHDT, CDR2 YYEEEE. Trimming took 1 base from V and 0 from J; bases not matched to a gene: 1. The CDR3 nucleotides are TGTGCCAGCAGCTTGAGGGGGCGAGCCAAAAACATTCAGTACTTC. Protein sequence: CASSLRGRAKNIQYF.

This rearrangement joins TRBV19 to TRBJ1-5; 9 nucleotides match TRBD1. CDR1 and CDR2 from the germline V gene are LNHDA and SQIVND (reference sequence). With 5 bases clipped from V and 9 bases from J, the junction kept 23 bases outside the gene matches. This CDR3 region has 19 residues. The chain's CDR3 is CASSHRDRASVTSWGPQHF. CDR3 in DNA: TGTGCCAGTAGTCACCGGGACAGGGCTTCGGTGACCTCCTGGGGGCCCCAGCATTTT.

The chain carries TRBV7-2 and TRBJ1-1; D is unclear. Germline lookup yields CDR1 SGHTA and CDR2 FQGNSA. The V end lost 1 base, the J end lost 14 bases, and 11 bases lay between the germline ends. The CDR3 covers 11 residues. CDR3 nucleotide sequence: TGTGCCAGCAGCTTAGGGACCGAATTATTCTTT. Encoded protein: CASSLGTELFF.

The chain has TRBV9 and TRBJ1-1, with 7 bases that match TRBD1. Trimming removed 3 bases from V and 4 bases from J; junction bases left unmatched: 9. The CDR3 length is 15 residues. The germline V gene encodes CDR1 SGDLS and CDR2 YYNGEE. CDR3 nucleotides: TGTGCCAGCAGCGCCCAACAGGGGATGGCCACTGAAGCTTTCTTT. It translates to CASSAQQGMATEAFF.

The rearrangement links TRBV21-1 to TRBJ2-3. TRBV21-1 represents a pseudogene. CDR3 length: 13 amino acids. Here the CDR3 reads CASSEGSTDTQYF. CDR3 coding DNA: TGTGCCAGCAGTGAGGGGAGCACAGATACGCAGTATTTT.

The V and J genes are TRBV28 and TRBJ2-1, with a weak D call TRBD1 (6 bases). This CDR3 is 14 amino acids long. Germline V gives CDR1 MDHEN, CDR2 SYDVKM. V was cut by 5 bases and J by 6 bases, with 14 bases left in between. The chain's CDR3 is CASSRDTGSNEQFF. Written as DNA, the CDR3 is TGTGCCAGCAGTAGGGACACAGGGAGCAATGAGCAGTTCTTC.

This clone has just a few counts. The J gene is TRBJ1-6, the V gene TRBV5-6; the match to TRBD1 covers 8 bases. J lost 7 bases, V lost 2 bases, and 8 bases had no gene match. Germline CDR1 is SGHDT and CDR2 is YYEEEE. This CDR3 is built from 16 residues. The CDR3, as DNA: TGTGCCAGCAGCTTCACTACAGGGGGGGGGAATTCACCCCTCCACTTT. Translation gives CASSFTTGGGNSPLHF.

CDR3 DNA sequence: TGTGCCAGCAGGAGACAGGCCGCCTACGAGCAGTACTTC. This gives the protein CASRRQAAYEQYF. The chain has TRBV6-5 and TRBJ2-7; weak D call: TRBD1 (6 bases). CDR3 length: 13 amino acids. CDR1 is MNHEY, CDR2 SVGAGI, per germline. V lost 6 bases to trimming and J lost 2 bases, with 11 bases between them.

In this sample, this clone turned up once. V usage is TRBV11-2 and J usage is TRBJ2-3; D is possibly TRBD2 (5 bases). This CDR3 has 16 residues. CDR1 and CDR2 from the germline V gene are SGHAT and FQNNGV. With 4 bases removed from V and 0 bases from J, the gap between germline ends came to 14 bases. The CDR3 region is CASSYLAGSSTDTQYF. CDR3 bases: TGTGCCAGCAGCTACCTAGCAGGTTCTAGCACAGATACGCAGTATTTT. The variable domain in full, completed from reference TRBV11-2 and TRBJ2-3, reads EAGVAQSPRYKIIEKRQSVAFWCNPISGHATLYWYQQILGQGPKLLIQFQNNGVVDDSQLPKDRFSAERLKGVDSTLKIQPAKLEDSAVYLCASSYLAGSSTDTQYFGPGTRLTVL.

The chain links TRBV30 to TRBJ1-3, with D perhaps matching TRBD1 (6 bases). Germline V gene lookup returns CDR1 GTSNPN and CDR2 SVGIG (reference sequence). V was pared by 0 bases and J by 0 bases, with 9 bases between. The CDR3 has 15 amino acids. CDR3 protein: CAWSVGGASGNTIYF. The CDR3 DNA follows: TGTGCCTGGAGTGTAGGGGGGGCCTCTGGAAACACCATATATTTT.

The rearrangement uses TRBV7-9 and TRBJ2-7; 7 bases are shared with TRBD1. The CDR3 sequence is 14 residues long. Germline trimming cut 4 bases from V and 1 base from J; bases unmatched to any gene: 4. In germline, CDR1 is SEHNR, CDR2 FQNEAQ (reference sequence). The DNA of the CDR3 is TGTGCCAGCAGCTCCAGACAGGGATCCTACGAGCAGTACTTC. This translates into CASSSRQGSYEQYF.

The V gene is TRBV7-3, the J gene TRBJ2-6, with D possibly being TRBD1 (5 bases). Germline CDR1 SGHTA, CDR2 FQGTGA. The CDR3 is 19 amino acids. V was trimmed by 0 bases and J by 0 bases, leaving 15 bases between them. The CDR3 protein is CASSLTGAAISSGANVLTF. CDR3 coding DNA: TGTGCCAGCAGCTTAACTGGGGCGGCTATTTCCTCTGGGGCCAACGTCCTGACTTTC.

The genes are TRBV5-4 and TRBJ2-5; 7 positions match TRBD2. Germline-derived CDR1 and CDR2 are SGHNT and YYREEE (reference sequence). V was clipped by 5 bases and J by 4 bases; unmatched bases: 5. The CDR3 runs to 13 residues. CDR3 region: CASRGGPGETQYF. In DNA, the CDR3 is TGTGCCAGCAGGGGAGGGCCGGGAGAGACCCAGTACTTC.

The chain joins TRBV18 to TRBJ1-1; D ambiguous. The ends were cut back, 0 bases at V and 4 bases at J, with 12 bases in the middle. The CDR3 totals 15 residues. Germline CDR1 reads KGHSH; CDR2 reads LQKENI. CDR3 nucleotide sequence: TGTGCCAGCTCACCACCGACCGGTGGAAGCACTGAAGCTTTCTTT. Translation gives CASSPPTGGSTEAFF.

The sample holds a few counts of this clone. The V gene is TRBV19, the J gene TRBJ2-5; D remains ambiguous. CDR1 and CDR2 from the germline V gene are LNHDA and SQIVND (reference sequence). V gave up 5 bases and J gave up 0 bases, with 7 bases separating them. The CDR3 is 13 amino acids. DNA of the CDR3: TGTGCCAGTAGTTTTGCGTACCAAGAGACCCAGTACTTC. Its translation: CASSFAYQETQYF.

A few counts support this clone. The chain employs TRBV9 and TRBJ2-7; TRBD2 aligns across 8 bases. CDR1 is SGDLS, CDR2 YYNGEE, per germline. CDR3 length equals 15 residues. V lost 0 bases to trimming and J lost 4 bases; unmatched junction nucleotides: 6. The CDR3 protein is CASSVGGGTLYEQYF. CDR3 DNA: TGTGCCAGCAGCGTAGGCGGGGGGACCTTGTACGAGCAGTACTTC.

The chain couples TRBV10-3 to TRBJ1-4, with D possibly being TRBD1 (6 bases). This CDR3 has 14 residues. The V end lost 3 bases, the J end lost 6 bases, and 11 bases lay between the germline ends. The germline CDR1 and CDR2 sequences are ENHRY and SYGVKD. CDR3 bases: TGTGCCATCAGTGAAAACAGGGTCGATGAAAAACTGTTTTTT. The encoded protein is CAISENRVDEKLFF.

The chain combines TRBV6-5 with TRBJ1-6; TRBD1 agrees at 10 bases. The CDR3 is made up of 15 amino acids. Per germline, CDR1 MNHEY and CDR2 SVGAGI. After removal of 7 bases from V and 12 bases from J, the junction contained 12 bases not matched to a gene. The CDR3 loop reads CASTQLSGQGQPLHF. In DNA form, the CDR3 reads TGTGCCAGCACCCAACTTTCGGGACAGGGGCAACCCCTCCACTTT.

DNA of the CDR3: TGTGCCAGCAGCTTAGTTGCGGGGACAGATACGCAGTATTTT. The encoded protein is CASSLVAGTDTQYF. The chain has TRBV7-6 and TRBJ2-3, with D possibly matching TRBD2 (6 bases). The CDR3 consists of 14 residues. Looked up from germline, CDR1 is SGHVS and CDR2 is FNYEAQ. V lost 1 base, J lost 3 bases, and 8 bases lay in between.